These T cell receptor beta chains were read from a single sample in a study of CD8 T cells in ankylosing spondylitis. One entry per CDR3 protein, called by TCRdb with MiXCR from the 5' RACE reads. The table records roughly 120,000 distinct CDR3 sequences, about 6.5% of them present only once. Input material: blood, either unsorted or a sorted T cell fraction (not recorded which). The receptors derive from a male donor with ankylosing spondylitis or in good health (not recorded which). Both conserved end residues are part of each CDR3. A D gene is named only where the DNA matches it firmly. Clone size, where shown, is once, few, many, or a class for clones that have expanded.

j_gene | d_gene | v_gene | abundance | CDR3aa | CDR3nt
TRBJ1-2 | . | TRBV7-2 | many | CASSLFADGYTF | TGTGCCAGCAGCTTATTTGCAGATGGCTACACCTTC
TRBJ2-3 | TRBD2 | TRBV20-1 | many | CSARDPTGTSGTDTQYF | TGCAGTGCTAGAGATCCCACCGGGACTAGCGGGACAGATACGCAGTATTTT
TRBJ1-4 | . | TRBV5-1 | many | CASSLEGANEKLFF | TGCGCCAGCAGCCTGGAGGGTGCTAATGAAAAACTGTTTTTT
TRBJ2-4 | TRBD2 | TRBV5-1 | once | CASSSGGGIFPQYF | TGCGCCAGCAGCTCCGGCGGGGGGATTTTCCCCCAGTACTTC
TRBJ1-5 | TRBD1 | TRBV12-3/TRBV12-4 | many | CASSQTQDRADSNQPQHF | TGTGCCAGCAGTCAAACCCAGGACAGGGCGGATAGCAATCAGCCCCAGCATTTT
TRBJ2-2 | . | TRBV18 | . | CASSPPGRSTGELFF | TGTGCCAGCTCACCGCCAGGGCGGTCGACCGGGGAGCTGTTTTTT
TRBJ2-3 | . | TRBV19 | many | CASRSLHRTQYF | TGTGCCAGTAGAAGCCTGCATCGGACGCAGTATTTT
TRBJ2-1 | . | TRBV5-1 | many | CASSLDSPRGNEQFF | TGCGCCAGCAGCTTGGACTCTCCTCGGGGCAATGAGCAGTTCTTC
TRBJ1-2 | TRBD1 | TRBV20-1 | many | CSARDPRTGNPNYGYTF | TGCAGTGCTAGAGATCCACGGACAGGGAACCCTAACTATGGCTACACCTTC
TRBJ1-4 | . | TRBV7-2 | many | CASSSGTVEKLFF | TGTGCCAGCAGCTCCGGGACTGTTGAAAAACTGTTTTTT
TRBJ2-7 | . | TRBV6-1 | many | CASSERGREQYF | TGTGCCAGCAGTGAAAGGGGTCGGGAGCAGTACTTC
TRBJ1-5 | . | TRBV15 | few | CATSRDQALKDYSNQPQHF | TGTGCCACCAGCAGAGATCAGGCACTAAAAGACTATAGCAATCAGCCCCAGCATTTT
TRBJ1-1 | TRBD1 | TRBV5-1 | many | CASSSPGGLRTEAFF | TGCGCCAGCAGCTCCCCAGGGGGCTTGAGGACTGAAGCTTTCTTT